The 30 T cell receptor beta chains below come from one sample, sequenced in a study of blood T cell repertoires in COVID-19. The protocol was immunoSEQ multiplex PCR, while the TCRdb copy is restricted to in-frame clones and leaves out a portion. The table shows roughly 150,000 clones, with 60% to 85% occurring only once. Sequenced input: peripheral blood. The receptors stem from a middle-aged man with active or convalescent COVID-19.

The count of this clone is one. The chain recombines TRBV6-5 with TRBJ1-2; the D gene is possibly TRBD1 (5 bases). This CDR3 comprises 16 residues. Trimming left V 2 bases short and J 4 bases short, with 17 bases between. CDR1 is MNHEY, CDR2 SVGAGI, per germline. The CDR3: CASSYPVGGSGYGYTF. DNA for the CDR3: TGTGCCAGCAGTTACCCCGTCGGGGGGTCGGGCTATGGCTACACCTTC.

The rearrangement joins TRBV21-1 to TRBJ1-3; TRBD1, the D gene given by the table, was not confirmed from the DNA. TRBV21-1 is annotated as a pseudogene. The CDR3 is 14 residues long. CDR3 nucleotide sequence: TGTGCCAGCAGCAAATTCCAGACAGGGTCCACCATATATTTT. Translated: CASSKFQTGSTIYF.

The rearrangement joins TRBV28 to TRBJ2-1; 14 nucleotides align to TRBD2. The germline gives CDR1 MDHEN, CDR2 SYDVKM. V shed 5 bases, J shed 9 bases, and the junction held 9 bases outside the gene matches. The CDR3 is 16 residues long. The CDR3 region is CASSTRTSGRFGEQFF. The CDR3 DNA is TGTGCCAGCAGTACCCGGACTAGCGGGAGGTTCGGTGAGCAGTTCTTC.

The CDR3 sequence: CASSQRETQYF. The CDR3 DNA reads TGCGCCAGCAGCCAACGGGAGACCCAGTACTTC. This chain connects TRBV5-1 to TRBJ2-5, with unresolved D. Germline V lookup: CDR1 SGHRS, CDR2 YFSETQ. CDR3 size: 11 residues. Trimming removed 4 bases from V and 5 bases from J, with 6 bases in between.

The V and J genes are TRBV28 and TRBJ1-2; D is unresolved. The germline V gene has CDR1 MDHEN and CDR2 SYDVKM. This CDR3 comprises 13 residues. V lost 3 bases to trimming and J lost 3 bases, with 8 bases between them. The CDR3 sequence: CASSFSDYYGYTF. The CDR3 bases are TGTGCCAGCAGTTTCTCAGATTACTATGGCTACACCTTC.

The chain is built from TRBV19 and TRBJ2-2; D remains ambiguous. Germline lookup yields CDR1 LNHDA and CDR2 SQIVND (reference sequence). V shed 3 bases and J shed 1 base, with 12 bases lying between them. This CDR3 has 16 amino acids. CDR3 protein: CASSIFFILNTGELFF. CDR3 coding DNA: TGTGCCAGTAGTATTTTCTTCATACTGAACACCGGGGAGCTGTTTTTT.

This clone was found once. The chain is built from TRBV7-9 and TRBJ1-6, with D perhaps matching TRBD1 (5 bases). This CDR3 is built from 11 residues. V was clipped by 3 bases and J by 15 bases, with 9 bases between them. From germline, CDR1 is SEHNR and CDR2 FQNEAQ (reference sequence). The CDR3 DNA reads TGTGCCAGCAGCTTGGCAGGGATCCTCCACTTT. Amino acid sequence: CASSLAGILHF.

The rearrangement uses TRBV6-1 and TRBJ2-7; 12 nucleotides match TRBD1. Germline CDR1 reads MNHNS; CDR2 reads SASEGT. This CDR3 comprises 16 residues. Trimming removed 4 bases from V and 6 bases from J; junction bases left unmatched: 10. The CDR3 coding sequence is TGTGCCAGCAGTGGAGGGACAGGGGGCGGTATTTTCGAGCAGTACTTC. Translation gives CASSGGTGGGIFEQYF.

The CDR3 here is CASSLSKGGYESYEQYF. CDR3 bases: TGTGCCAGCAGCTTATCGAAAGGGGGTTATGAGTCCTACGAGCAGTACTTC. The chain uses TRBV7-3 and TRBJ2-7; D may be TRBD1 (6 bases). The length of the CDR3 is 17 residues. The ends were cut back, 2 bases at V and 1 base at J, with 18 bases in the middle. Germline lookup yields CDR1 SGHTA and CDR2 FQGTGA.

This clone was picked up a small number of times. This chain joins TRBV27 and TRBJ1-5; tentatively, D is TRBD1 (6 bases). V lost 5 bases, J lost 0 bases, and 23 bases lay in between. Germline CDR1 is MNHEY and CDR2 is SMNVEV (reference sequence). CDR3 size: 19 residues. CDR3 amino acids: CASSPLFLGGAYSNQPQHF. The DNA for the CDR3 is TGTGCCAGCAGTCCCTTATTTCTTGGGGGCGCCTATAGCAATCAGCCCCAGCATTTT.

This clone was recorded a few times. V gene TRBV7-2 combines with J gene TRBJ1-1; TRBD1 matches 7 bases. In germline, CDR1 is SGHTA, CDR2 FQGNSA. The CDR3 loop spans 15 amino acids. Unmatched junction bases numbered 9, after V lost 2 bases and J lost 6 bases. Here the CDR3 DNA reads TGTGCCAGCAGCTTAAACCCCACCGACAGGGCTGAAGCTTTCTTT. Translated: CASSLNPTDRAEAFF.

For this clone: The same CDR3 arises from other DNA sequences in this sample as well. This chain's CDR3 is CAISESGQSNQPQHF. DNA of the CDR3: TGTGCCATCAGTGAGTCCGGACAGAGCAATCAGCCCCAGCATTTT. This sequence joins TRBV10-3 and TRBJ1-5, with D perhaps matching TRBD1 (6 bases). The V gene's germline CDR1 is ENHRY and CDR2 SYGVKD. The CDR3 sequence is 15 residues long. With 0 bases removed from V and 1 base from J, the gap between germline ends came to 7 bases.

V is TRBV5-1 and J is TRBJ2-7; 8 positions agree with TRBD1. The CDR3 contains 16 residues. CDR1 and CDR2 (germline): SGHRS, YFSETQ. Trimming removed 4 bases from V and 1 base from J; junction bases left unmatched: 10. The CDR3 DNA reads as TGCGCCAGCAGCGACCGTAGACAGGGGAATTCCTACGAGCAGTACTTC. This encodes CASSDRRQGNSYEQYF. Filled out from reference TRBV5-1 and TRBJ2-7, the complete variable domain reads KAGVTQTPRYLIKTRGQQVTLSCSPISGHRSVSWYQQTPGQGLQFLFEYFSETQRNKGNFPGRFSGRQFSNSRSEMNVSTLELGDSALYLCASSDRRQGNSYEQYFGPGTRLTVT.

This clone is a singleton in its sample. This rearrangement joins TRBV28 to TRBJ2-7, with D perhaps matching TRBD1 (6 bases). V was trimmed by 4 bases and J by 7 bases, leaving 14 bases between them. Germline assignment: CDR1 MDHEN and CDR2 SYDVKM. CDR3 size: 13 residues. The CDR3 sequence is CASSSTGTREQYF. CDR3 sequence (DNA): TGTGCCAGCAGTTCAACCGGGACACGGGAGCAGTACTTC.

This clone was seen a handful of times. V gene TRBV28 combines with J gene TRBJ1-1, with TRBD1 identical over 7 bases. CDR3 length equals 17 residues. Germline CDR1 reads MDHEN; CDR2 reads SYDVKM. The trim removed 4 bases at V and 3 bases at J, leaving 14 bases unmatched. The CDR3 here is CASSSLGDRFWHTEAFF. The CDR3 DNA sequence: TGTGCCAGCAGTTCCTTGGGGGACAGATTTTGGCACACTGAAGCTTTCTTT.

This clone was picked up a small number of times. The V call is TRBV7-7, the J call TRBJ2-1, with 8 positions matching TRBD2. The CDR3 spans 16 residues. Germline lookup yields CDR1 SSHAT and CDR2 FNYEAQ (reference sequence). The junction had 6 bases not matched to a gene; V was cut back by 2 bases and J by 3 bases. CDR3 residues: CASSLWSGSLYNEQFF. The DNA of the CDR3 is TGTGCCAGCAGCTTATGGAGCGGGAGTCTCTACAATGAGCAGTTCTTC.

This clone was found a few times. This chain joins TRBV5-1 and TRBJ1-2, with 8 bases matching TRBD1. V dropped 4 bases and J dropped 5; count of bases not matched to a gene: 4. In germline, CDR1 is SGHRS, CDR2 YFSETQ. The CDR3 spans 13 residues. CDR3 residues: CASSAQGEYGYTF. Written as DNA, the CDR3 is TGCGCCAGCAGCGCACAGGGGGAATATGGCTACACCTTC.

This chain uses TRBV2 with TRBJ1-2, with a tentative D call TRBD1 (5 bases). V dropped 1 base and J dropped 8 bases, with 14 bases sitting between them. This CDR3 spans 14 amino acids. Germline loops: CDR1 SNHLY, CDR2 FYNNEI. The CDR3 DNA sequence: TGTGCCAGCAGTGAAGGTGAAGGGACTTTCGGCTACACCTTC. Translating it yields CASSEGEGTFGYTF.

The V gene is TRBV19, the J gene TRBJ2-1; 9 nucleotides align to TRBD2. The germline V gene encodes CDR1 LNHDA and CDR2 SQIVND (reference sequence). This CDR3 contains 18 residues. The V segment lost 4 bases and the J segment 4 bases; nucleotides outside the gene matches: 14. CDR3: CASSSRRASGTPYNEQFF. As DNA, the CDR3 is TGTGCCAGTAGTAGCCGCCGGGCTAGCGGGACTCCGTACAATGAGCAGTTCTTC.

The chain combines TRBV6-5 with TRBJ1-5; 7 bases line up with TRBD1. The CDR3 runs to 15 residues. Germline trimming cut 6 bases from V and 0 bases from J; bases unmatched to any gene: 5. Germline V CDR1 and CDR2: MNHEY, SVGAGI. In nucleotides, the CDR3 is TGTGCCAGCAGCTCTAGGGACAGTAGCAATCAGCCCCAGCATTTT. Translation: CASSSRDSSNQPQHF.

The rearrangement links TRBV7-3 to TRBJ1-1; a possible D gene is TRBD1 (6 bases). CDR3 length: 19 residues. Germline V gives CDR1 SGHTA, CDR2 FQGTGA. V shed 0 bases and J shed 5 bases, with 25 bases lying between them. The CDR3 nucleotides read TGTGCCAGCAGCTTAACCCGCAGAACAGGGCGTAGGTCTGCGACTGAAGCTTTCTTT. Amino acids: CASSLTRRTGRRSATEAFF.

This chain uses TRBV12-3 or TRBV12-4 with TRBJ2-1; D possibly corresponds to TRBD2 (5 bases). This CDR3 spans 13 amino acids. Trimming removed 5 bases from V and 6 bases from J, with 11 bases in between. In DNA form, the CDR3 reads TGTGCCAGCAGTACCCTAGAGGGCAATGAGCAGTTCTTC. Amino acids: CASSTLEGNEQFF.

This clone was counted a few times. This chain's CDR3 is CASSEVAVYGYTF. The DNA for the CDR3 is TGTGCCAGCAGTGAAGTGGCAGTCTATGGCTACACCTTC. The chain has TRBV6-1 and TRBJ1-2; no firm D call. Trimming took off 1 base at V and 4 bases at J, with 7 bases between the two ends. This CDR3 region has 13 residues. CDR1 MNHNS and CDR2 SASEGT come from the germline V gene.

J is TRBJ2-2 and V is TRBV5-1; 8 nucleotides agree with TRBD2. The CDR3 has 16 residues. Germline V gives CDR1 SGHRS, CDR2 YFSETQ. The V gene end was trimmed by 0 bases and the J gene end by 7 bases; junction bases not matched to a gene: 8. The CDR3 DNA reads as TGCGCCAGCAGCTTGGCCGCGGGGGGCGCGAGCGGGGAGCTGTTTTTT. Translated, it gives CASSLAAGGASGELFF. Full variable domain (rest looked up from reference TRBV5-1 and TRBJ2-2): KAGVTQTPRYLIKTRGQQVTLSCSPISGHRSVSWYQQTPGQGLQFLFEYFSETQRNKGNFPGRFSGRQFSNSRSEMNVSTLELGDSALYLCASSLAAGGASGELFFGEGSRLTVL.

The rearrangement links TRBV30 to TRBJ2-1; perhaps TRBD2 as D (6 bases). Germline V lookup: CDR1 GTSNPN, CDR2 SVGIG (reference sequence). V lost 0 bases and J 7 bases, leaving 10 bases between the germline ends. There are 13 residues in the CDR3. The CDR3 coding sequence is TGTGCCTGGAGTGTACTTCGGGGGAATGAGCAGTTCTTC. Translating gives CAWSVLRGNEQFF.

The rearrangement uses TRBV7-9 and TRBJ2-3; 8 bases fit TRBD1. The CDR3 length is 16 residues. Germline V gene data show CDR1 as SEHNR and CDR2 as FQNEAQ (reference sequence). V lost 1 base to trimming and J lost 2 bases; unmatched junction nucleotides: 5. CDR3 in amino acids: CASSLGEGQATDTQYF. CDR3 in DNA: TGTGCCAGCAGCTTAGGAGAGGGACAGGCCACAGATACGCAGTATTTT.

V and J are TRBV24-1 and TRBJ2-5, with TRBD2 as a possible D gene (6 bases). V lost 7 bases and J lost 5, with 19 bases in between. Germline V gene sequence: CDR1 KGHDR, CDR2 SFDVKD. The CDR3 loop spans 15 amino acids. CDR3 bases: TGTGCCACCAGCCGGGCCGGGGGAGTAGGGGAGACCCAGTACTTC. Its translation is CATSRAGGVGETQYF.

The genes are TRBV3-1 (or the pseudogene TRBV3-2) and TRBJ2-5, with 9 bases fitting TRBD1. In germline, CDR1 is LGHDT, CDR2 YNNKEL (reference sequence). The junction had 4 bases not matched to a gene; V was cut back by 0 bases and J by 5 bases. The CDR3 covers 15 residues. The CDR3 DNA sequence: TGTGCCAGCAGCCAAGAGACAGGGGGAAGGGAGACCCAGTACTTC. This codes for CASSQETGGRETQYF.

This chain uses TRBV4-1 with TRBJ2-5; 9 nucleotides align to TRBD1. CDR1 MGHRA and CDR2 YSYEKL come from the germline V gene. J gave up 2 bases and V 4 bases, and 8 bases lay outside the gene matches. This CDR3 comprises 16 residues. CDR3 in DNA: TGCGCCAGCAGCCTCAGGACAGGGGTTGGACAAGAGACCCAGTACTTC. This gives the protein CASSLRTGVGQETQYF.

The CDR3 DNA is TGTGCCAGTAGTATAAGGCGGGCAACTAATGAAAAACTGTTTTTT. Its translation: CASSIRRATNEKLFF. The chain couples TRBV19 to TRBJ1-4; D remains unclear. The V and J ends lost 2 bases and 0 bases respectively, with 7 bases between them. Germline CDR1 reads LNHDA; CDR2 reads SQIVND (reference sequence). CDR3 size: 15 residues. The variable domain in full, with the rest retrieved from reference TRBV19 and TRBJ1-4, is DGGITQSPKYLFRKEGQNVTLSCEQNLNHDAMYWYRQDPGQGLRLIYYSQIVNDFQKGDIAEGYSVSREKKESFPLTVTSAQKNPTAFYLCASSIRRATNEKLFFGSGTQLSVL.